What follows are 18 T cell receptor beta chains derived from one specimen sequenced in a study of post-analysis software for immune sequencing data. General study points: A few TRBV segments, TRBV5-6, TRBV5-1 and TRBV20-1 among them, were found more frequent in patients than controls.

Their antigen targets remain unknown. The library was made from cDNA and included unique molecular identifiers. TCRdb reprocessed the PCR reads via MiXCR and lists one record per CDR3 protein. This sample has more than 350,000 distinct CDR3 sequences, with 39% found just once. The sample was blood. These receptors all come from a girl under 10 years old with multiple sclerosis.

The chain's CDR3 is CASSPEQGYEQYF. Written as DNA, the CDR3 is TGTGCCAGCTCACCAGAACAGGGCTACGAGCAGTACTTC. This chain joins TRBV18 and TRBJ2-7; tentatively, D is TRBD1 (6 bases). This CDR3 spans 13 amino acids. V lost 2 bases to trimming and J lost 3 bases, with 8 bases between them. CDR1 KGHSH and CDR2 LQKENI come from the germline V gene.

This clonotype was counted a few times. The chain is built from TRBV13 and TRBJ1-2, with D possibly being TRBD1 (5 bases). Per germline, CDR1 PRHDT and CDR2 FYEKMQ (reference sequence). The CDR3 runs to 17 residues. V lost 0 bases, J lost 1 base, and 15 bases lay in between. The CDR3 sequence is CASSLGPSGPLNYGYTF. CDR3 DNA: TGTGCCAGCAGCTTAGGCCCCTCGGGACCGCTTAACTATGGCTACACCTTC.

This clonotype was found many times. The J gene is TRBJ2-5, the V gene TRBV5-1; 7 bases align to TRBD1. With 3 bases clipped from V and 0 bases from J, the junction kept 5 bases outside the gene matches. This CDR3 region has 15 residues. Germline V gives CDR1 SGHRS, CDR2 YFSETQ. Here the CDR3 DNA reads TGCGCCAGCAGCTGGGGAGACAGGGACCAAGAGACCCAGTACTTC. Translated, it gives CASSWGDRDQETQYF. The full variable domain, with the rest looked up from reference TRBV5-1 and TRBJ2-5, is KAGVTQTPRYLIKTRGQQVTLSCSPISGHRSVSWYQQTPGQGLQFLFEYFSETQRNKGNFPGRFSGRQFSNSRSEMNVSTLELGDSALYLCASSWGDRDQETQYFGPGTRLLVL.

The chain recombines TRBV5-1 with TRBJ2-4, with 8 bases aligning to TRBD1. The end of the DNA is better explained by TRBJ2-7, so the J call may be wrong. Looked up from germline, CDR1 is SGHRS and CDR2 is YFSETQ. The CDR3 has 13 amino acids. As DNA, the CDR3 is TGCGCCAGCAGCTACGGACAGGGCTACGAGCAGTACTTC. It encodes CASSYGQGYEQYF.

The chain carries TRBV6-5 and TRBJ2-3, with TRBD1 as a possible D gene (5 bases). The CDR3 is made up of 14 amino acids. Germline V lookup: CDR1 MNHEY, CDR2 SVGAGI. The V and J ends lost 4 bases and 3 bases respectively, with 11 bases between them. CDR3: CASSLARATDTQYF. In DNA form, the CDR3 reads TGTGCCAGCAGTTTAGCCAGGGCGACAGATACGCAGTATTTT.

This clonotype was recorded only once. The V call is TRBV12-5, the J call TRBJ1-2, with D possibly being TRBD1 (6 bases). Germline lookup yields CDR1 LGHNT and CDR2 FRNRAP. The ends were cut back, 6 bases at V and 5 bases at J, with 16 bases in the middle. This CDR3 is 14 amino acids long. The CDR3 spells CASGPGQTFYGYTF. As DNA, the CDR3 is TGTGCTAGTGGACCCGGACAGACATTTTATGGCTACACCTTC.

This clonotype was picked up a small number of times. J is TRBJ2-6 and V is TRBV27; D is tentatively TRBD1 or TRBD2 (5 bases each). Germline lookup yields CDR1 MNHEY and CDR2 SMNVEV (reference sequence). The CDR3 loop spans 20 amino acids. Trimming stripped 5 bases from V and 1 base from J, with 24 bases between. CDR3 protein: CASSRTGTPFTLSGANVLTF. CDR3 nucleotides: TGTGCCAGCAGTCGGACCGGGACGCCTTTCACCCTTTCTGGGGCCAACGTCCTGACTTTC.

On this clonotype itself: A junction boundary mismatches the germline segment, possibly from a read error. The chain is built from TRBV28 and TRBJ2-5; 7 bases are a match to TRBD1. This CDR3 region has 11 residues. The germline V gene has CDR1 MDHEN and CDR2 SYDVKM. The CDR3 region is CVSSSSGGPYF. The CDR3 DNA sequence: TGTGTCAGCAGTTCTTCAGGGGGTCCGTACTTC.

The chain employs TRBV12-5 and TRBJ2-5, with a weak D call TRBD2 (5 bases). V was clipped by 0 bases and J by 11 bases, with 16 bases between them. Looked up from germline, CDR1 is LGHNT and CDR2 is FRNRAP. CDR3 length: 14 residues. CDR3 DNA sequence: TGTGCTAGTGGTTTGGTATCGGTGAGCTGGGAGCAGTACTTC. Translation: CASGLVSVSWEQYF.

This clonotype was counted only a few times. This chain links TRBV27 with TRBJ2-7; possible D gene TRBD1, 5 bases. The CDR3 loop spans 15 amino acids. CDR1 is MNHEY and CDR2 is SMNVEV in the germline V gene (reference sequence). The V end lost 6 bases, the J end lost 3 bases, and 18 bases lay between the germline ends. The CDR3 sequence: CASSPPGHTVYEQYF. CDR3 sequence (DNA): TGTGCCAGCAGCCCCCCCGGACACACAGTCTACGAGCAGTACTTC.

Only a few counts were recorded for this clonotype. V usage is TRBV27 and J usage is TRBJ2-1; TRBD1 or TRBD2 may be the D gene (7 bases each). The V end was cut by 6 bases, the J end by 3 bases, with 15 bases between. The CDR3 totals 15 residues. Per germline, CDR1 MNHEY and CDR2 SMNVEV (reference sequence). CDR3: CASRIGGGGYNEQFF. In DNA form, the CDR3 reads TGTGCCAGCAGAATAGGGGGCGGGGGCTACAATGAGCAGTTCTTC.

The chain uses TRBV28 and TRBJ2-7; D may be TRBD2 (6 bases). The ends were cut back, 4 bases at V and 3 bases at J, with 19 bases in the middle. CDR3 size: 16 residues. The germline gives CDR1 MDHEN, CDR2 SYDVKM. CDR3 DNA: TGTGCCAGCAGTTCACCCTTCACTAGCAGGATCTACGAGCAGTACTTC. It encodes CASSSPFTSRIYEQYF.

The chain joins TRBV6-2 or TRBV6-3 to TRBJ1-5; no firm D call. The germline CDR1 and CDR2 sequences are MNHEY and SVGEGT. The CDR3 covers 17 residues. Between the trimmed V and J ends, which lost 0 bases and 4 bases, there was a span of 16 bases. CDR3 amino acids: CASSYSVQAITNQPQHF. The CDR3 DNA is TGTGCCAGCAGTTACTCGGTCCAAGCGATTACTAATCAGCCCCAGCATTTT.

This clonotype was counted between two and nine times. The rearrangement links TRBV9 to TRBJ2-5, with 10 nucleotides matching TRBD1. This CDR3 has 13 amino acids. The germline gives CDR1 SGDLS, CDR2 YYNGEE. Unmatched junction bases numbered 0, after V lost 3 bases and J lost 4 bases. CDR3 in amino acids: CASSGQGAETQYF. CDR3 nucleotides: TGTGCCAGCAGCGGACAGGGGGCAGAGACCCAGTACTTC.

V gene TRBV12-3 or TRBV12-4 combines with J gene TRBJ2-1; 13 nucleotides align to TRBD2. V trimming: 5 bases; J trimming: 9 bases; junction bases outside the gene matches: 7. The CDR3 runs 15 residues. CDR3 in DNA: TGTGCCAGCAGTCCCGGACTAGCGGGAGCTAGTGAGCAGTTCTTC. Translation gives CASSPGLAGASEQFF.

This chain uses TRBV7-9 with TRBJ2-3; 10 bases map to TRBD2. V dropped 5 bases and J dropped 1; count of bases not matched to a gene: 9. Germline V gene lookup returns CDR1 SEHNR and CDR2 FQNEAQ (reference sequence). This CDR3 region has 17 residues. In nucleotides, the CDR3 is TGTGCCAGCAGCCCCCGGAGCGGGAGGGAAGGCACAGATACGCAGTATTTT. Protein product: CASSPRSGREGTDTQYF.

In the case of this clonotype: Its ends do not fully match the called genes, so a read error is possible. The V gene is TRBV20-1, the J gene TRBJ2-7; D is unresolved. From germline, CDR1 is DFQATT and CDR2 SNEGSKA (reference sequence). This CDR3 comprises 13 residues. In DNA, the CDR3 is TGCAGTGCTGGAGACACCGGCGGCTACGAGCAGTACTTC. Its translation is CSAGDTGGYEQYF.

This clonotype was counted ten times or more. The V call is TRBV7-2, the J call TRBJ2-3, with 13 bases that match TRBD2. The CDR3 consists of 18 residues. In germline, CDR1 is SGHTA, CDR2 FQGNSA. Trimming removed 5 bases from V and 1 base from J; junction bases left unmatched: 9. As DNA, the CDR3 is TGTGCCAGCAGCCACAGGACTAGCGGGAGTTGGGGCACAGATACGCAGTATTTT. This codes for CASSHRTSGSWGTDTQYF.